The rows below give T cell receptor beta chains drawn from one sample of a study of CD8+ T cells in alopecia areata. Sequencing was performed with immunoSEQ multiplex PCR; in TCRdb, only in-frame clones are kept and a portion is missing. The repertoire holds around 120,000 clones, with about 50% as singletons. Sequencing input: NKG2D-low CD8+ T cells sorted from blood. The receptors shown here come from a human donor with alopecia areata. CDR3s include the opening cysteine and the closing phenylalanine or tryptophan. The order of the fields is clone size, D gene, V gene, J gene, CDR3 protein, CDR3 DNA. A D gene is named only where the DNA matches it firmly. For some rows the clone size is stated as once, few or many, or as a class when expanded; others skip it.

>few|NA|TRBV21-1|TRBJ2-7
CASDMDHPYEQYF
TGTGCCAGCGACATGGATCATCCCTACGAGCAGTACTTC
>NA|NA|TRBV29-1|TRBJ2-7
CSVADGYEQYF
TGCAGCGTTGCGGACGGCTACGAGCAGTACTTC
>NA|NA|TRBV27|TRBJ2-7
CASSTRREEYEQYF
TGTGCCAGCAGTACTCGGAGGGAAGAGTACGAGCAGTACTTC
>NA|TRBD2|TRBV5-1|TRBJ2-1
CASSLTGLANSYNEQFF
TGCGCCAGCAGCTTGACAGGACTAGCAAACTCCTACAATGAGCAGTTCTTC
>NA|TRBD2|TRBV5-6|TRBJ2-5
CASSQQTGTTKETQYF
TGTGCCAGCAGCCAGCAAACCGGGACTACGAAAGAGACCCAGTACTTC
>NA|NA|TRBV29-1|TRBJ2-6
CSVESKNSGANVLTF
TGCAGCGTTGAAAGTAAGAACTCTGGGGCCAACGTCCTGACTTTC
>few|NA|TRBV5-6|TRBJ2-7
CASTDSYEQYF
TGTGCCAGCACGGACAGCTACGAGCAGTACTTC
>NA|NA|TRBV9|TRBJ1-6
CASSPTGSVNSPLHF
TGTGCCAGCAGCCCAACAGGGTCAGTGAATTCACCCCTCCACTTT
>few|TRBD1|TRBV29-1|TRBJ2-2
CSVEDLQGLDTGELFF
TGCAGCGTTGAAGATTTACAGGGGTTGGACACCGGGGAGCTGTTTTTT
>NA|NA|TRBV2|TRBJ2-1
CASSDIPKSTRNEQFF
TGTGCCAGCAGTGATATCCCTAAATCTACCCGCAATGAGCAGTTCTTC
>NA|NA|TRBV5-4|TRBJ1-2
CASSLASRIYGYTF
TGTGCCAGCAGCTTGGCTTCCAGGATCTATGGCTACACCTTC
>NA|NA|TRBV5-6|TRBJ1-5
CASSGGTGQPQHF
TGTGCCAGCAGCGGAGGAACGGGTCAGCCCCAGCATTTT
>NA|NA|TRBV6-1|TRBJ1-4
CASSPQGYEKLFF
TGTGCCAGCAGCCCTCAGGGCTATGAAAAACTGTTTTTT
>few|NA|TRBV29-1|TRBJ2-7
CSVEERQAYEQYF
TGCAGCGTTGAAGAAAGACAAGCATACGAGCAGTACTTC
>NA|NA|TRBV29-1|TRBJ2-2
CSVNRADTGELFF
TGCAGCGTCAATAGGGCGGACACCGGGGAGCTGTTTTTT
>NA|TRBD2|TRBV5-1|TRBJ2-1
CASSPWTSGDEQFF
TGCGCCAGCAGCCCCTGGACTAGCGGGGATGAGCAGTTCTTC
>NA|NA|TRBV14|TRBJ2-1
CASSQDWSTSNEQFF
TGTGCCAGCAGCCAAGATTGGTCAACTAGCAATGAGCAGTTCTTC
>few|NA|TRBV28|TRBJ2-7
CASSFPTRERGHAEQYF
TGTGCCAGCAGTTTCCCCACGCGGGAGAGGGGGCACGCCGAGCAGTACTTC
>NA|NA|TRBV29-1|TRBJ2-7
CSVDRGGREQYF
TGCAGCGTTGACAGGGGAGGGCGCGAGCAGTACTTC
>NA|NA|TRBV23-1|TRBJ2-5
CASSQEETQYF
TGCGCCAGCAGTCAAGAGGAGACCCAGTACTTC
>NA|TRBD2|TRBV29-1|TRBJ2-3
CSVGAGGPTDTQYF
TGCAGCGTTGGGGCGGGAGGGCCAACAGATACGCAGTATTTT
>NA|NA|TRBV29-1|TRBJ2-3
CSVEGVPLLTDTQYF
TGCAGCGTTGAGGGGGTCCCCTTGCTCACAGATACGCAGTATTTT
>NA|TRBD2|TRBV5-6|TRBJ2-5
CASSWGGVGETQYF
TGTGCCAGCAGCTGGGGGGGGGTGGGGGAGACCCAGTACTTC
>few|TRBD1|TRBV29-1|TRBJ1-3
CSVGHDRGAGNTIYF
TGCAGCGTTGGCCACGACAGGGGAGCTGGAAACACCATATATTTT
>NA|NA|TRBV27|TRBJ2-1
CASSQVGEQFF
TGTGCCAGCAGTCAAGTTGGAGAGCAGTTCTTC
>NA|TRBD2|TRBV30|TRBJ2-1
CASEGREGREQFF
TGTGCCTCGGAGGGGCGGGAGGGCCGAGAGCAGTTCTTC
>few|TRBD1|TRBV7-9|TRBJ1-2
CASRQGGGYTF
TGTGCCAGCAGGCAGGGGGGCGGCTACACCTTC
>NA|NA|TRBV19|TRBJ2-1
CASSNYNEQFF
TGTGCCAGTAGCAACTACAATGAGCAGTTCTTC
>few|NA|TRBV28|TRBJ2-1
CASSLPPGNEQFF
TGTGCCAGCAGTTTACCTCCGGGCAATGAGCAGTTCTTC
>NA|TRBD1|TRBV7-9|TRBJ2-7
CASSSRDRLSEQYF
TGTGCCAGCAGCTCCCGGGACAGGTTGAGCGAGCAGTACTTC
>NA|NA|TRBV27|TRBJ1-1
CASSLGGGEAFF
TGTGCCAGCAGTTTAGGTGGCGGTGAAGCTTTCTTT
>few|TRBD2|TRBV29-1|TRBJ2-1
CSVTSGGGDEQFF
TGCAGCGTTACAAGCGGGGGTGGTGATGAGCAGTTCTTC
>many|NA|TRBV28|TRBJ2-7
CASSFRGRPYEQYF
TGTGCCAGCAGTTTCCGGGGACGGCCCTACGAGCAGTACTTC
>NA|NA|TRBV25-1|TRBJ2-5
CASSEYSGWETQYF
TGTGCCAGCAGTGAATATTCGGGGTGGGAGACCCAGTACTTC
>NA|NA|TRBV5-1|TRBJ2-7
CASSFDSPTYEQYF
TGCGCCAGCAGCTTCGACAGCCCTACCTACGAGCAGTACTTC
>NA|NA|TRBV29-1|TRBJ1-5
CSVDTFPYSNQPQHF
TGCAGCGTTGACACCTTCCCTTATAGCAATCAGCCCCAGCATTTT
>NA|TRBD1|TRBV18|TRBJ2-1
CASSQDQGEYEQFF
TGTGCCAGCTCACAGGACCAGGGGGAGTATGAGCAGTTCTTC
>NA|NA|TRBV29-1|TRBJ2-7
CSVEDAPSAEQYF
TGCAGCGTTGAAGATGCTCCTAGCGCCGAGCAGTACTTC
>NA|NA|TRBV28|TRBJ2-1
CASSLDNPYNEQFF
TGTGCCAGCAGTTTGGACAACCCCTACAATGAGCAGTTCTTC
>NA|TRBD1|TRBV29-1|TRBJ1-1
CSGLGQGNTEAFF
TGCAGCGGACTAGGACAGGGTAACACTGAAGCTTTCTTT
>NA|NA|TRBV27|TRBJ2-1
CASSRTVYNEQFF
TGTGCCAGCAGCAGGACAGTCTACAATGAGCAGTTCTTC
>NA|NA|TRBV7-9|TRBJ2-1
CASSLGVWDFAGYNEQFF
TGTGCCAGCAGCTTGGGAGTTTGGGACTTTGCGGGGTACAATGAGCAGTTCTTC
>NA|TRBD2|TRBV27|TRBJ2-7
CASMAHGRGEQYF
TGTGCCAGCATGGCACACGGGAGGGGTGAGCAGTACTTC
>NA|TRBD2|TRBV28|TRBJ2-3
CASSLAGGGTDTQYF
TGTGCCAGCAGTTTGGCGGGGGGCGGCACAGATACGCAGTATTTT
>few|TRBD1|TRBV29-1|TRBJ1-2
CSVGDRVDLRYGYTF
TGCAGCGTTGGGGACAGGGTAGATTTGCGGTATGGCTACACCTTC
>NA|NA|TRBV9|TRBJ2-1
CASSLRGDEQFF
TGTGCCAGCAGCCTCAGGGGCGATGAGCAGTTCTTC
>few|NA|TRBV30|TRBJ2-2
CAWLLLTGANTGELFF
TGTGCCTGGTTGCTCCTGACAGGCGCGAACACCGGGGAGCTGTTTTTT
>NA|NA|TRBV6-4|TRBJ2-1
CASSEGNEQFF
TGTGCCAGCAGTGAAGGCAATGAGCAGTTCTTC
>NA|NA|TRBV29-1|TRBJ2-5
CSVEGVNSETQYF
TGCAGCGTTGAGGGGGTCAATTCCGAGACCCAGTACTTC
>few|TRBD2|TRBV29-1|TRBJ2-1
CSVEGFTSGRESEQFF
TGCAGCGTTGAAGGGTTCACTAGCGGGAGGGAGAGTGAGCAGTTCTTC
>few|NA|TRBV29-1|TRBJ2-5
CSGIPAWESETQYF
TGCAGCGGAATACCCGCGTGGGAGTCGGAGACCCAGTACTTC
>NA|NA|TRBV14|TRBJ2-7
CASSHGDPLYYEQYF
TGTGCCAGCAGCCATGGAGATCCACTTTACTACGAGCAGTACTTC
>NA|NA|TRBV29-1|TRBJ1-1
CSVEGTETMNTEAFF
TGCAGCGTTGAGGGGACGGAGACCATGAACACTGAAGCTTTCTTT
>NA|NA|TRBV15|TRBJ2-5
CATSRAKNWETQYF
TGTGCCACCAGCAGAGCTAAGAACTGGGAGACCCAGTACTTC